This T cell receptor beta chain was sequenced in a study of OX40 agonist ivuxolimab in advanced cancers. Study overall: The dose-escalation cohort was around 83% male, with a mean age of around 60 years, ranging about 23 to 79. Study observations and caveats: Averaged across samples, CD8+ T cells carried more expanded clones than CD4+ did.

Clones were sequenced by immunoSEQ multiplex PCR, and TCRdb holds only the in-frame ones, with some missing. The table records 95,000 to 100,000 clones, approximately 83% of them present only once. The germline V gene has CDR1 LGHNA and CDR2 YSLEER. Trimming left V 2 bases short and J 0 bases short, with 16 bases between. This CDR3 contains 17 residues. Comment on this clone: What it binds is unknown.

Individuals having autoimmune disease history or systemic immunosuppression were not enrolled. Sampling times: baseline, cycle 4 day 1, cycle 7 day 1. V usage is TRBV4-3 and J usage is TRBJ1-2; D remains ambiguous. This sequence originates from an adult with an advanced solid tumor such as melanoma, head and neck, liver or kidney cancer. The sequencing here drew on CD4+ or CD8+ T cells sorted from blood, taken in a trial of the OX40 agonist ivuxolimab. CDR3 sequence reads: CASSQQQRWEANYGYTF. Here the CDR3 DNA reads TGCGCCAGCAGCCAACAGCAAAGGTGGGAAGCTAACTATGGCTACACCTTC.